This TCR beta chain was profiled in a study of regulatory T cells in long-lasting Graves disease. Building the TCR beta libraries relied on iRepertoire HTBI primers, and CDR3 regions underwent Arm-PCR. In TCRdb, the multiplex PCR reads were re-called with MiXCR into one record per CDR3 protein. The sample lists approximately 310,000 distinct CDR3 sequences, 15% to 20% occurring once. Regarding time point: newly diagnosed GD, antithyroid drugs for less than 3 months. Construction of the TCR library relied on RNA isolated from PBMCs. This TCR was sampled from a female donor with Graves disease. This material consisted of peripheral blood mononuclear cells (PBMCs), taken at new diagnosis, from a patient treated with antithyroid drugs.

CDR3 sequence reads: CSAREQGGGYTF. The DNA of the CDR3 is TGCAGTGCTAGGGAACAGGGCGGTGGCTACACCTTC. The J gene is TRBJ1-2, the V gene TRBV20-1; tentatively, D is TRBD1 (6 bases). This CDR3 is 12 amino acids long. Trimming removed 3 bases at V and 7 bases at J, with 12 bases between. Germline lookup yields CDR1 DFQATT and CDR2 SNEGSKA (reference sequence).